This T cell receptor (beta chain) was found in a study of shared clonotypes between healthy human individuals. Terminally differentiated effector memory CD45RA+ cells were excluded from the naive CD8 cells, which were CD45RO-negative and positively selected for CCR7. The study, taken as a whole, reports: The study drew on few donors, limiting represented genetic and exposure-history diversity. Rarefaction demonstrated incomplete sorted-subset sequencing despite large depth. Generation of non-shared clonotypes was less probable than generation of clonotypes shared by all four donors.

Produced via immunoSEQ multiplex PCR; TCRdb's table is partial and in-frame only. The sample consists of about 2.1 million clones, more than 85% of them appearing once. Details on this clone: Its antigen remains unknown.

The sequenced material came from naive CD8+ T cells from PBMCs. The source is a man aged 18 to 35 in good health. Some clones in this sample may be carry-over from other donors' samples.

CDR3 nucleotide sequence: TGTGCCAGCAGCCCAATCGTCTATGATGAGCAGTTCTTC. This encodes CASSPIVYDEQFF. The V gene is TRBV7-9, the J gene TRBJ2-1; D remains unclear. There are 13 residues in the CDR3. V was shortened by 5 bases and J by 8 bases, with 13 bases between the two germline ends. Germline V gene lookup returns CDR1 SEHNR and CDR2 FQNEAQ (reference sequence).